The T cell receptor beta chain described here comes from a study of T cells after yellow fever vaccination. At least ten counts were recorded for this clonotype. Relative to the germline gene, one junction end is altered; a read error may explain this. TCRdb called the 5' RACE reads again in MiXCR, with one record for every CDR3 protein. The sample shows 300,000 to 400,000 distinct CDR3 sequences, approximately 9% of them seen only once. The germline CDR1 and CDR2 sequences are SGHRS and YFSETQ. The CDR3 runs 11 residues. This clonotype was obtained from a man aged 18 to 30 who received the YFV17D yellow fever vaccine. This specimen consisted of PBMCs, obtained on the day of the first yellow fever vaccination. The V and J genes are TRBV5-1 and TRBJ2-5; no firm D call. In DNA, the CDR3 is TGTGCCAGCAGCTTACAAGAGACCCAGTACTTC. Protein sequence: CASSLQETQYF.